This T cell receptor beta chain was sequenced for a study of metastatic and nonmetastatic thyroid tumors. TCRdb re-processed the PCR reads through MiXCR. The table shows about 22,000 clones, with roughly 15% occurring only once. The entire patient cohort was treatment-naive prior to thyroid surgery. The study's findings and limits: Reportedly, malignant thyroid tumors had significantly higher TCR beta diversity than benign nodules, in blood and tumor.

This clone has at least ten counts. Its specificity is unknown. Germline V lookup: CDR1 KGHSH, CDR2 LQKENI. Trimming removed 1 base from V and 10 bases from J; junction bases left unmatched: 7. The CDR3 has 14 amino acids. Sequences were obtained from tumor tissue. The V and J genes are TRBV18 and TRBJ2-1; 7 bases are shared with TRBD1. This receptor was taken from a female donor with papillary thyroid cancer or a benign thyroid nodule (not recorded which). Some clones in this sample may be carry-over from other donors' samples. CDR3 DNA: TGTGCCAGCTCACCACATACAGGGGCATGGGAGCAGTTCTTC. This encodes CASSPHTGAWEQFF.